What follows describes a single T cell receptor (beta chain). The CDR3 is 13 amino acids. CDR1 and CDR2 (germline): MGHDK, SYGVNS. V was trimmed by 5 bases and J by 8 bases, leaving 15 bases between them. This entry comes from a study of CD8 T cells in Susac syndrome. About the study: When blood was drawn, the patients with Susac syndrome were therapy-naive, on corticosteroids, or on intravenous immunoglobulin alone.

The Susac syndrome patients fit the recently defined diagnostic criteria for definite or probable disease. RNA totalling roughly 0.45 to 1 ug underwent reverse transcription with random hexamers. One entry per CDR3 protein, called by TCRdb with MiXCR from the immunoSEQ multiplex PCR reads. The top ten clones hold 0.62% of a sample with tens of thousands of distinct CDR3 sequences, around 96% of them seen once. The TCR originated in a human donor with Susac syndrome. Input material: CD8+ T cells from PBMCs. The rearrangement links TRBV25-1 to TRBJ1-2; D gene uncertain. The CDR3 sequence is CASSKSDEYGYTF. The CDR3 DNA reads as TGTGCCAGCAGTAAATCCGATGAATACGGCTACACCTTC.